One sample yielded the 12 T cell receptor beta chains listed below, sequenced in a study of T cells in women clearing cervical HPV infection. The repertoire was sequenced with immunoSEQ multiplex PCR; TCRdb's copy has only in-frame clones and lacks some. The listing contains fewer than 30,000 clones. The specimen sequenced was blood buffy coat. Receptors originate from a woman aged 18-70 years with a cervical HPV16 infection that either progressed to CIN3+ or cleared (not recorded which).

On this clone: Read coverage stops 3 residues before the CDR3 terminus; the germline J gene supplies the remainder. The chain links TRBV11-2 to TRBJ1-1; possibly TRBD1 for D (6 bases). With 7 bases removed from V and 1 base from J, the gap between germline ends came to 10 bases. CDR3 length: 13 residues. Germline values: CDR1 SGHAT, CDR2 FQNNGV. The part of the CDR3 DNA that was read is TGTGCCAGCAACCCGACAGGGAACACTGAA. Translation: CASNPTGNTE. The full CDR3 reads CASNPTGNTEAFF.

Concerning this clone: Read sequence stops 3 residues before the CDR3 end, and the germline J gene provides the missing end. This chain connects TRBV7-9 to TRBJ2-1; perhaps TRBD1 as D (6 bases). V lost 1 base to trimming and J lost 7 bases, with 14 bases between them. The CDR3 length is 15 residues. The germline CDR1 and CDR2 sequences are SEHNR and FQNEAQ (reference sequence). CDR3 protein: CASSLVGRGLNEQFF. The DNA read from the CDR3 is TGTGCCAGCAGCTTAGTGGGCAGGGGCCTAAATGAG.

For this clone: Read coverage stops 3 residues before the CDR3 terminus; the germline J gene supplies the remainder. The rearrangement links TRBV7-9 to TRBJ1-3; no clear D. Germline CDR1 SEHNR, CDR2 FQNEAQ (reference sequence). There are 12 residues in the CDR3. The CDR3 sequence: CASSLALTPIYF. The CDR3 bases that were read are TGTGCCAGCAGCTTAGCGCTGACACCT.

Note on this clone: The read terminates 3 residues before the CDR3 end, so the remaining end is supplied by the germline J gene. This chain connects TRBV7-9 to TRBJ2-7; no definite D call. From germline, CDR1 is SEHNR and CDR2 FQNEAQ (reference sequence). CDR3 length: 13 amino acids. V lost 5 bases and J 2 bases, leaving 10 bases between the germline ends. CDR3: CASSIHSTYEQYF. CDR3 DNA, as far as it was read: TGTGCCAGCAGCATTCACAGTACCTACGAG.

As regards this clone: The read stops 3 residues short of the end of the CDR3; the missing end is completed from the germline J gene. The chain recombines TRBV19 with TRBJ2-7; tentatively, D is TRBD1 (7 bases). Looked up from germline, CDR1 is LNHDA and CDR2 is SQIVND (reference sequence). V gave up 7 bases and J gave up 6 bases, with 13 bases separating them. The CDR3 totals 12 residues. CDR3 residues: CASKGQGGEQYF. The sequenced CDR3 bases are TGTGCCAGTAAGGGGCAGGGGGGCGAG. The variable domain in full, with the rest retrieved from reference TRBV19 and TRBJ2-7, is DGGITQSPKYLFRKEGQNVTLSCEQNLNHDAMYWYRQDPGQGLRLIYYSQIVNDFQKGDIAEGYSVSREKKESFPLTVTSAQKNPTAFYLCASKGQGGEQYFGPGTRLTVT.

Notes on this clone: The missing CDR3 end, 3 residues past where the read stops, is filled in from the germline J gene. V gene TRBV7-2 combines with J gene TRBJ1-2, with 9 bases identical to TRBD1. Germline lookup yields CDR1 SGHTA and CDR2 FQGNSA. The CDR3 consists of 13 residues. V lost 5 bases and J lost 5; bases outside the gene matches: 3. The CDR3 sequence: CASSAGQGYGYTF. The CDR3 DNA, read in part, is TGTGCCAGCAGCGCGGGACAGGGATATGGC.

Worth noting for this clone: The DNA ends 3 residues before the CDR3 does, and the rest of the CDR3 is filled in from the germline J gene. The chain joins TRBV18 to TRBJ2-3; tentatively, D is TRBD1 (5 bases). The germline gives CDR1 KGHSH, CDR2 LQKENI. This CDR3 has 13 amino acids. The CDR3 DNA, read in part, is TGTGCCAGCTCACAGGGGCCAGATCAGCCG. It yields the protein CASSQGPDQP. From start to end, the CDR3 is CASSQGPDQPQYF.

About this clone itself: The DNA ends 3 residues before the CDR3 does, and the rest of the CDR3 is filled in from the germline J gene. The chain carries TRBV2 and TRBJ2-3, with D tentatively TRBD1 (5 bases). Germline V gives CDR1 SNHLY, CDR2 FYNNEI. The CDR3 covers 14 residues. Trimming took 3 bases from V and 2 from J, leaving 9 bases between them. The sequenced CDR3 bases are TGTGCCAGCAGTGACAGGGTCCTCACAGATACG. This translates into CASSDRVLTDT. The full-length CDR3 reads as CASSDRVLTDTQYF.

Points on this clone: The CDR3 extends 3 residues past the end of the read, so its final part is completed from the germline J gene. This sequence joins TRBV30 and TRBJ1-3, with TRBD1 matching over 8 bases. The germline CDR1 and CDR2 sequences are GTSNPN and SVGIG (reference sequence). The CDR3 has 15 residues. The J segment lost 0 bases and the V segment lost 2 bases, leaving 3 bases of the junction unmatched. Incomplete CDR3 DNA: TGTGCCTGGAGTAAAACAGGGGGCTCTGGAAACACC. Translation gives CAWSKTGGSGNT. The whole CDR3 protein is CAWSKTGGSGNTIYF.

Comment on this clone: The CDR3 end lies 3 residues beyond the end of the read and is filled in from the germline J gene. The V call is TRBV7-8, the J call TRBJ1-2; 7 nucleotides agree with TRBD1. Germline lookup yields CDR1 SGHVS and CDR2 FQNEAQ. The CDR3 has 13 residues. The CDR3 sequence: CASSSQTGYGYTF. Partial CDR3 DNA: TGTGCCAGCAGCAGCCAGACAGGGTACGGC.

The CDR3 region is CSASIGGHTEAFF. CDR3 DNA (partial): TGCAGTGCTAGTATCGGGGGTCACACTGAA. The chain couples TRBV20-1 to TRBJ1-1; the D gene is possibly TRBD1 (5 bases). The sequenced fragment ends 3 residues before the CDR3 boundary, so the rest is inferred from the germline J gene. The ends were cut back, 3 bases at V and 3 bases at J, with 11 bases in the middle. The CDR3 covers 13 residues. CDR1 and CDR2 from the germline V gene are DFQATT and SNEGSKA (reference sequence).

CDR3 region: CASSVGTNYDYTF. The DNA read from the CDR3 is TGTGCCAGCAGTGTCGGGACTAACTACGAC. The chain recombines TRBV6-1 with TRBJ1-2, with a tentative D call TRBD1 (5 bases). The CDR3 end falls 3 residues outside the read, so it is completed with the germline J gene. Germline CDR1 and CDR2: MNHNS and SASEGT. The CDR3 covers 13 residues.